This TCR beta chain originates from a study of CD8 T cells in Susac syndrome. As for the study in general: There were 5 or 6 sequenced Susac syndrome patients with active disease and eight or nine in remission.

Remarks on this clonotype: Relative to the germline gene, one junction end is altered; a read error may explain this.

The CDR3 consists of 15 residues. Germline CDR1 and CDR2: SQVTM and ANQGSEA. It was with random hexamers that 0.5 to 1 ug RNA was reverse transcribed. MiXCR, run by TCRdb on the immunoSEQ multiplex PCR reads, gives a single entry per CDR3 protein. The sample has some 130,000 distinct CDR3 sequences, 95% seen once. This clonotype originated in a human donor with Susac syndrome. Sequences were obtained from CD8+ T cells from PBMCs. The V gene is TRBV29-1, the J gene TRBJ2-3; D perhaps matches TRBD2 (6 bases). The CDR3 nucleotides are TGCAGCGTGGAAGGGACTCAGGAAAGCACAGATACGCAGTATTTT. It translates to CSVEGTQESTDTQYF.